This T cell receptor (beta chain) was sequenced in a study of blood T cell repertoires in COVID-19. The CDR3 consists of 15 residues. V lost 5 bases and J lost 0, with 11 bases in between. Germline CDR1 is MNHEY and CDR2 is SMNVEV (reference sequence). This clone was recorded a few times. Sequencing was performed with immunoSEQ multiplex PCR; in TCRdb, only in-frame clones are kept and a portion is missing. The table records just under 80,000 clones, approximately 88% of them present only once. The sequence was collected from a human donor in a cohort sampled during active COVID-19. The source material was peripheral blood. The rearrangement uses TRBV27 and TRBJ1-5; D remains unclear. CDR3 region: CASSATGSSNQPQHF. The CDR3 region has the DNA TGTGCCAGCAGTGCGACCGGGAGTAGCAATCAGCCCCAGCATTTT.